These 20 T cell receptor beta chains were sequenced from one sample in a study of tumor-infiltrating lymphocytes in primary liver carcinoma. The roughly 19-33 mg bulk tissue piece was not sorted before simultaneous RNA and DNA extraction. Reverse transcription of around 0.45 ug total RNA with a constant-region primer produced TCR beta cDNA. TCR beta libraries came from three nested multiplex PCR rounds using slightly modified ARM-PCR. A C-beta reverse primer and TRBV1-TRBV30 forward primers served in each of the first two PCR rounds, at 10 cycles apiece. TCRdb reanalysed the multiplex PCR reads using MiXCR and keeps one entry per CDR3 protein. Among about 99,000 distinct CDR3 sequences, 55% to 70% were seen once, and the ten largest hold 9.5%. The sequencing input was liver tumor tissue from sampling region 5. Subset noted: tumor region T5, tumor centre. The receptors come from a woman in her sixties with primary liver carcinoma and hepatitis B virus infection.

Details on this clonotype: One end of the junction fails to match germline, which may point to a read error. The J gene is TRBJ2-2, the V gene TRBV10-2; a possible D gene is TRBD2 (5 bases). Per germline, CDR1 WSHSY and CDR2 SAAADI. The CDR3 contains 13 residues. Written as DNA, the CDR3 is TGCGCCAGCAGTGACCGTATCACCGGGGAGCTGTCTTTT. Translation: CASSDRITGELSF.

This clonotype was picked up many times. The J gene is TRBJ2-2, the V gene TRBV6-1; TRBD2 agrees at 7 bases. Germline CDR1 reads MNHNS; CDR2 reads SASEGT. This CDR3 contains 14 residues. V lost 3 bases to trimming and J lost 4 bases; unmatched junction nucleotides: 2. In DNA, the CDR3 is TGTGCCAGCAGTGAGGCTAGCGGCACCGGGGAGCTGTTTTTT. Amino acids: CASSEASGTGELFF.

This clonotype was counted a single time. This CDR3 is missing its conserved last phenylalanine or tryptophan, likely due to a read error. The chain recombines TRBV11-2 with TRBJ2-4, with D maybe TRBD1 (5 bases). Germline loops: CDR1 SGHAT, CDR2 FQNNGV. CDR3 length: 17 amino acids. CDR3 sequence (DNA): TGCACCAGCAGCCCCCGGTCAGGGATGATAGCCAAAAACATTCAGTACCTC. Translating it yields CTSSPRSGMIAKNIQYL.

This clonotype is termed medium-sized. The chain combines TRBV29-1 with TRBJ2-7; 14 nucleotides agree with TRBD2. J lost 4 bases, V lost 6 bases, and 11 bases had no gene match. The CDR3 totals 16 residues. CDR1 is SQVTM, CDR2 ANQGSEA, per germline. In DNA form, the CDR3 reads TGCAGCGTGAACCAGGGACTAGCGGGAGTGTTATACGAGCAGTACTTC. Translating it yields CSVNQGLAGVLYEQYF.

The chain links TRBV12-3 or TRBV12-4 to TRBJ2-3; 7 bases fit TRBD2. V was pared by 6 bases and J by 3 bases, with 9 bases of the junction left unmatched. The CDR3 is 15 amino acids. Here the CDR3 DNA reads TGTGCCAGCAGCTATGGGGGACTAACAACAGATACGCAGTATTTT. It codes for CASSYGGLTTDTQYF.

Details on this clonotype: Given the absence of the conserved phenylalanine or tryptophan at the CDR3 end, a read error is likely. V gene TRBV29-1 combines with J gene TRBJ1-2; no clear D gene. The germline CDR1 and CDR2 sequences are SQVTM and ANQGSEA. The CDR3 extends over 13 amino acids. Trimming pared 3 bases from V and 1 base from J, leaving 9 bases between. In nucleotides, the CDR3 is TGCAGCGTTGATGACACCCTTAACTATGGCTACACCTTA. It translates to CSVDDTLNYGYTL.

This clonotype was counted between two and nine times. A much larger clone lies a single base off, so this may be a read error. The CDR3 spells CAISSGAGDTQHF. CDR3 nucleotide sequence: TGTGCCATCAGTTCGGGGGCGGGAGATACGCAGCATTTT. V is TRBV10-3 and J is TRBJ2-3; possible D gene TRBD1, 6 bases. The assigned J gene may be wrong: the sequence end matches TRBJ1-5 better. CDR3 length: 13 amino acids. Per the germline V gene, CDR1 is ENHRY and CDR2 is SYGVKD.

As for this clonotype: This CDR3 fails to terminate in the conserved phenylalanine or tryptophan, so it likely reflects a read error. This sequence joins TRBV4-1 and TRBJ1-3; 7 bases are a match to TRBD1. The CDR3 is made up of 16 amino acids. Per the germline V gene, CDR1 is MGHRA and CDR2 is YSYEKL. The CDR3 protein is CASTQEDRNTGNTIYL. The CDR3 DNA is TGCGCCAGCACCCAAGAGGACAGGAATACTGGAAACACCATATATTTA.

In DNA, the CDR3 is TGTGCCGGCATCTTAGATCCGACCAGGGCGCTGCGCTATGGCTACACCTTC. Translating gives CAGILDPTRALRYGYTF. The rearrangement links TRBV11-2 to TRBJ1-2; D is possibly TRBD1 (5 bases). V lost 11 bases and J lost 4, with 29 bases in between. Germline CDR1 reads SGHAT; CDR2 reads FQNNGV. The CDR3 sequence is 17 residues long. Full variable domain (remainder filled in from reference TRBV11-2 and TRBJ1-2): EAGVAQSPRYKIIEKRQSVAFWCNPISGHATLYWYQQILGQGPKLLIQFQNNGVVDDSQLPKDRFSAERLKGVDSTLKIQPAKLEDSAVYLCAGILDPTRALRYGYTFGSGTRLTVV.

Regarding this clonotype: A read error may explain this, as a much larger clone is one base away. CDR3: CASSQVGVTLAFF. The CDR3 coding sequence is TGTGCCAGCAGCCAAGTGGGAGTAACGTTAGCTTTCTTT. This chain joins TRBV14 and TRBJ1-1, with D unclear. This CDR3 is 13 amino acids long. Between the trimmed V and J ends, which lost 1 base and 10 bases, there was a span of 13 bases. Germline loops: CDR1 SGHDN, CDR2 FVKESK.

This clonotype has a handful of counts. The J gene is TRBJ2-3, the V gene TRBV11-2; 8 nucleotides agree with TRBD1. After removal of 5 bases from V and 1 base from J, the junction contained 8 bases not matched to a gene. This CDR3 is 16 amino acids long. Looked up from germline, CDR1 is SGHAT and CDR2 is FQNNGV. The CDR3 nucleotides are TGTGCCAGCAGCCACCGGACAGGGATGGGCACAGATACGCAGTATTTT. It encodes CASSHRTGMGTDTQYF.

As regards this clonotype: Without the conserved terminal phenylalanine or tryptophan, this CDR3 likely stems from a read error. The chain employs TRBV5-1 and TRBJ2-5, with D perhaps matching TRBD1 or TRBD2 (5 bases each). The CDR3 runs to 15 residues. Germline V gene lookup returns CDR1 SGHRS and CDR2 YFSETQ. V was shortened by 1 base and J by 5 bases, with 15 bases between the two germline ends. CDR3 DNA: TGCGCCAGCAGCTTGCTCTCCGGGGCCGGGGAGACCCAGTACTCA. It codes for CASSLLSGAGETQYS.

The rearrangement joins TRBV20-1 to TRBJ1-5, with a tentative D call TRBD1 (5 bases). The germline CDR1 and CDR2 sequences are DFQATT and SNEGSKA (reference sequence). Trimming pared 6 bases from V and 4 bases from J, leaving 10 bases between. This CDR3 is 12 amino acids long. This chain's CDR3 is CSARAGNQPQHF. In DNA form, the CDR3 reads TGCAGTGCGAGGGCAGGGAATCAGCCCCAGCATTTT.

With respect to this clonotype: A much bigger clone sits one base away, suggesting this may be a read error. This chain uses TRBV29-1 with TRBJ2-6; D call uncertain. This CDR3 spans 14 amino acids. Germline V CDR1 and CDR2: SQVTM, ANQGSEA. The CDR3 loop is CGVAPLYGANVLTF. CDR3 sequence (DNA): TGCGGCGTTGCCCCTCTCTATGGGGCCAACGTCCTGACTTTC.

Ten or more counts support this clonotype. The rearrangement links TRBV12-3 or TRBV12-4 to TRBJ2-2; D unclear. The CDR3 length is 13 residues. Trimming shortened V by 5 bases and J by 3 bases, and 7 bases separated the two germline ends. Here the CDR3 reads CASSATYTGELFF. In nucleotides, the CDR3 is TGTGCCAGCAGTGCCACTTACACCGGGGAGCTGTTTTTT.

Turning to this clonotype: With a much larger clone just one base away, this may be a read error. The chain uses TRBV6-1 and TRBJ1-5; 8 positions match TRBD1. The germline CDR1 and CDR2 sequences are MNHNS and SASEGT. The CDR3 loop spans 13 amino acids. Trimming took 11 bases from V and 4 from J; bases not matched to a gene: 7. This CDR3 reads CAGTGQDNQPQHF. The DNA for the CDR3 is TGTGCCGGCACGGGACAGGATAATCAGCCCCAGCATTTT.

The sample holds a few counts of this clonotype. The V and J genes are TRBV28 and TRBJ2-7; TRBD2 agrees at 11 bases. V lost 2 bases and J lost 9; bases outside the gene matches: 9. The CDR3 runs to 15 residues. Germline CDR1 reads MDHEN; CDR2 reads SYDVKM. The CDR3: CASSLGASLAGGQYF. CDR3 coding DNA: TGTGCCAGCAGTTTAGGGGCGAGTCTAGCGGGAGGGCAGTACTTC.

This clonotype has only one observation. This may be a read error, as it is one base from a much larger clone. The J gene is TRBJ2-1, the V gene TRBV5-1; TRBD2 matches at 10 bases. The J segment lost 6 bases and the V segment lost 0 bases, leaving 6 bases of the junction unmatched. CDR3 length equals 16 residues. From germline, CDR1 is SGHRS and CDR2 YFSETQ. For the CDR3, the DNA is TGCGCCAGCAGCTTGGACCCCAGCGGGAGGGTCAATGAGCAGTTCTTC. Translation gives CASSLDPSGRVNEQFF. Full variable domain (remainder filled in from reference TRBV5-1 and TRBJ2-1): KAGVTQTPRYLIKTRGQQVTLSCSPISGHRSVSWYQQTPGQGLQFLFEYFSETQRNKGNFPGRFSGRQFSNSRSEMNVSTLELGDSALYLCASSLDPSGRVNEQFFGPGTRLTVL.

On this clonotype itself: At one boundary the junction diverges from the germline segment, which might be a read error. The chain recombines TRBV11-1 with TRBJ2-7, with D perhaps matching TRBD1 (6 bases). Germline V lookup: CDR1 SGHAT, CDR2 FQDESV (reference sequence). The CDR3 runs to 12 residues. CDR3 coding DNA: TGTGCCAGCAACTTAGACAGGAAGGAGCAGTACTTC. It specifies CASNLDRKEQYF.

CDR3 sequence reads: CASRAGTGLGTEAFF. DNA for the CDR3: TGTGCCAGCAGGGCCGGGACAGGGCTGGGCACTGAAGCTTTCTTT. The chain combines TRBV6-1 with TRBJ1-1; 9 nucleotides agree with TRBD1. Germline V gene sequence: CDR1 MNHNS, CDR2 SASEGT. The junction had 9 bases not matched to a gene; V was cut back by 6 bases and J by 4 bases. The CDR3 has 15 residues.